The clone carrying this T cell receptor (beta chain) has ten or more counts. This sample is part of a study of T cell repertoires in cytomegalovirus infection. TCRdb reprocessed the reads with MiXCR, giving one entry per CDR3 protein. The data contain approximately 180,000 distinct CDR3 sequences, nearly 9.5% of them seen just once; the ten biggest clones take up approximately 4.2%. This CDR3 is built from 17 residues. Trimming removed 3 bases from V and 1 base from J; junction bases left unmatched: 10. The germline V gene has CDR1 SGHDT and CDR2 YYEEEE. The receptor was derived from a human donor in good health (CMV status not recorded). Some clones in this sample may be carry-over from other donors' samples. Input material: PBMCs. The gene calls are TRBV5-6 and TRBJ1-5; 7 nucleotides line up with TRBD1. CDR3 sequence (DNA): TGTGCCAGCAGCTCGACCTTGACAGGGAGAAGCAATCAGCCCCAGCATTTT. It is translated as CASSSTLTGRSNQPQHF.